This TCR beta chain was profiled in a study of shared clonotypes between healthy human individuals. Study overall: Each donor had three CD4 naive, three CD4 memory, two CD8 naive and one CD8 memory plate. Study-wide results and limits: A reduction in generation probabilities was seen for non-shared clonotypes relative to those shared by all four donors. Estimated richness values were generally larger in naive subsets than in memory subsets. Among several donors, around 5% of naive CD4 clonotypes were found in common.

A word on this clone: Its antigen is undetermined.

The V end lost 2 bases, the J end lost 4 bases, and 13 bases lay between the germline ends. The length of the CDR3 is 14 residues. From germline, CDR1 is SGHRS and CDR2 YFSETQ. Sequencing was performed with immunoSEQ multiplex PCR; in TCRdb, only in-frame clones are kept and a portion is missing. The data hold 2 million to 2.5 million clones, with about 92% observed a single time. The chain has TRBV5-1 and TRBJ2-7; tentatively, D is TRBD2 (6 bases). Sequenced input: naive CD4+ T cells from PBMCs. Subset denoted: CD45RA+ positively selected. This TCR was recovered from a man aged 18 to 29 in good health. Some clones in this sample may be carry-over from other donors' samples. CDR3 protein: CASSFGGFRYEQYF. Here the CDR3 DNA reads TGCGCCAGCAGCTTTGGGGGGTTTCGTTACGAGCAGTACTTC. Combining the CDR3 with reference TRBV5-1 and TRBJ2-7 gives the whole variable domain KAGVTQTPRYLIKTRGQQVTLSCSPISGHRSVSWYQQTPGQGLQFLFEYFSETQRNKGNFPGRFSGRQFSNSRSEMNVSTLELGDSALYLCASSFGGFRYEQYFGPGTRLTVT.